The rows below give T cell receptor beta chains drawn from one sample of a study of early T cells in non-severe SARS-CoV-2 infection. TCRdb reprocessed the 5' RACE reads with MiXCR, giving one entry per CDR3 protein. The sample has roughly 70,000 distinct CDR3 sequences, roughly 21% seen once. Sequenced material: whole blood, taken at baseline. All receptors come from an adult who was a healthcare worker with PCR-confirmed SARS-CoV-2 infection or an uninfected control (not recorded which). Both conserved end residues are part of each CDR3. A D gene is named only where the DNA matches it firmly. Size values are once, few and many counts, or a class for expanded clones, and some rows have none.

CASSSGGLSYNEQFF	TGTGCCAGCTCTAGCGGGGGGCTATCCTACAATGAGCAGTTCTTC	.	TRBJ2-1	TRBD2	TRBV6-1
CASSPGDGFYNEQFF	TGTGCCAGCAGCCCAGGGGACGGATTTTACAATGAGCAGTTCTTC	few	TRBJ2-1	.	TRBV7-9
CASSLSRDSGNTIYF	TGTGCCAGCAGCTTAAGCCGAGACTCTGGAAACACCATATATTTT	.	TRBJ1-3	.	TRBV7-3
CASSHDTGYEQYF	TGCGCCAGCAGCCACGACACGGGCTACGAGCAGTACTTC	.	TRBJ2-7	.	TRBV4-1
CACSPRFQAFF	TGTGCCTGCTCTCCAAGGTTTCAAGCTTTCTTT	.	TRBJ1-1	.	TRBV30
CSAGDKDYGYTF	TGCAGTGCTGGTGACAAGGATTATGGCTACACCTTC	many	TRBJ1-2	.	TRBV20-1
CASSTGTTTEKLFF	TGTGCCAGCAGCACCGGGACAACTACCGAAAAACTGTTTTTT	.	TRBJ1-4	.	TRBV7-8
CASSRVMEPLHF	TGTGCCAGCAGCCGCGTCATGGAACCCCTCCACTTT	few	TRBJ1-6	.	TRBV7-6
CASNLRIGGSSTDTQYF	TGTGCCAGCAATCTAAGAATCGGGGGAAGTAGCACAGATACGCAGTATTTT	few	TRBJ2-3	.	TRBV7-2
CASSLSDRGGQETQYF	TGTGCCAGCAGCCTATCCGACAGAGGAGGCCAAGAGACCCAGTACTTC	once	TRBJ2-5	.	TRBV3-1
CASSYNEQFF	TGTGCCAGCAGTTACAATGAGCAGTTCTTC	many	TRBJ2-1	.	TRBV7-9
CASSWTGTSGVNTGELFF	TGTGCCAGCAGCTGGACCGGGACTAGCGGCGTGAACACCGGGGAGCTGTTTTTT	.	TRBJ2-2	TRBD2	TRBV3-1
CASSIPGAHTGELFF	TGTGCCAGTAGTATCCCCGGGGCTCACACCGGGGAGCTGTTTTTT	.	TRBJ2-2	.	TRBV19
CASTLDQGGEQYF	TGTGCCAGCACTCTAGACCAGGGGGGCGAGCAGTACTTC	.	TRBJ2-7	.	TRBV2
CASSPGGGTQYF	TGTGCCAGCAGCCCCGGAGGGGGGACCCAGTACTTC	.	TRBJ2-5	.	TRBV12-3/TRBV12-4
CASRAGQGGETQYF	TGTGCCAGCAGGGCGGGACAGGGAGGTGAGACCCAGTACTTC	.	TRBJ2-5	TRBD1	TRBV2
CASSPGREAYGYTF	TGTGCCAGCAGTCCTGGGAGGGAGGCCTATGGCTACACCTTC	.	TRBJ1-2	.	TRBV7-2
CSALGLLDYEQYF	TGCAGTGCCCTCGGACTGTTAGACTACGAGCAGTACTTC	.	TRBJ2-7	.	TRBV20-1
CASSQDGTGAAYEQYF	TGCGCCAGCAGCCAAGATGGGACAGGGGCAGCCTACGAGCAGTACTTC	many	TRBJ2-7	TRBD1	TRBV4-1
CASSLGPGDYGYTF	TGTGCCAGCAGCTTAGGTCCGGGAGACTATGGCTACACCTTC	many	TRBJ1-2	.	TRBV7-8
CASSEGRLGLGNQPQHF	TGTGCCAGCAGCGAGGGACGCCTGGGACTCGGCAATCAGCCCCAGCATTTT	few	TRBJ1-5	.	TRBV2
CASSLEGSGDPTDTQYF	TGTGCCAGCAGCTTGGAAGGTAGCGGGGACCCCACAGATACGCAGTATTTT	few	TRBJ2-3	TRBD2	TRBV5-5
CASSLTANYGYTF	TGTGCCAGTAGCCTCACTGCGAACTATGGCTACACCTTC	.	TRBJ1-2	.	TRBV13
CASSLIRAGDLMREKLFF	TGTGCCAGCAGCTTAATCAGGGCCGGAGATCTAATGAGAGAAAAACTGTTTTTT	few	TRBJ1-4	.	TRBV7-9
CASSQARVETQYF	TGCGCCAGCAGCCAAGCGCGCGTCGAGACCCAGTACTTC	few	TRBJ2-5	.	TRBV4-1
CSVYTGTANTEAFF	TGCAGCGTTTATACCGGGACGGCGAACACTGAAGCTTTCTTT	.	TRBJ1-1	.	TRBV29-1
CASSLGLRPDTQYF	TGTGCCAGCAGCTTAGGGCTCCGCCCCGATACGCAGTATTTT	.	TRBJ2-3	.	TRBV7-2
CASSPGGVSSYEQYF	TGTGCCAGCAGCCCCGGAGGGGTTAGCTCCTACGAGCAGTACTTC	.	TRBJ2-7	.	TRBV12-3/TRBV12-4
CASSQELGVRSYNEQFF	TGTGCCAGCAGCCAAGAGTTGGGGGTTCGGTCCTACAATGAGCAGTTCTTC	.	TRBJ2-1	.	TRBV3-1